This T cell receptor (beta chain) originates from a study of T-cell memory formation after mild COVID-19. Germline V gene lookup returns CDR1 KGHDR and CDR2 SFDVKD. V was trimmed by 0 bases and J by 5 bases, leaving 6 bases between them. CDR3 size: 13 residues. TCRdb used MiXCR to reprocess the 5' RACE reads, holding one entry per CDR3 protein. The table records 540,000 or so distinct CDR3 sequences, just over 20% of them present only once. Source material: PBMCs or a T cell subset sorted from them (not recorded which). This sequence joins TRBV24-1 and TRBJ2-5; D not resolved. This TCR came from an adult woman who had mild COVID-19 (a few samples of this study predate the infection). Cell type and time point are not known. DNA of the CDR3: TGTGCCACCAGTGATTTGTCTCGGGAGACCCAGTACTTC. Encoded protein: CATSDLSRETQYF.